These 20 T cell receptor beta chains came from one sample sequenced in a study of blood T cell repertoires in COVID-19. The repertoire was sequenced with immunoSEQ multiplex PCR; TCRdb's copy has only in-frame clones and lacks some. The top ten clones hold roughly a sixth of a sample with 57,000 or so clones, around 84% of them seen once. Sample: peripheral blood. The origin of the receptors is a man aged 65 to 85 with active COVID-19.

The CDR3 is CASSRGGVETQYF. CDR3 DNA: TGTGCCAGCAGCCGAGGGGGGGTGGAGACCCAGTACTTC. The gene calls are TRBV7-8 and TRBJ2-5; D is possibly TRBD2 (7 bases). The CDR3 has 13 amino acids. Germline CDR1 and CDR2: SGHVS and FQNEAQ. V lost 5 bases to trimming and J lost 5 bases, with 12 bases between them. The variable domain in full, with the rest retrieved from reference TRBV7-8 and TRBJ2-5, is GAGVSQSPRYKVAKRGQDVALRCDPISGHVSLFWYQQALGQGPEFLTYFQNEAQLDKSGLPSDRFFAERPEGSVSTLKIQRTQQEDSAVYLCASSRGGVETQYFGPGTRLLVL.

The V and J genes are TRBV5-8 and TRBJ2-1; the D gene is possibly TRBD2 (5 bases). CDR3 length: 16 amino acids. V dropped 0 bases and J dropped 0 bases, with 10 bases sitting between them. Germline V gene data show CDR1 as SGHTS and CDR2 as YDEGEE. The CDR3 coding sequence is TGTGCCAGCAGCTTGGCCCCGGGATTCTCCTACAATGAGCAGTTCTTC. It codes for CASSLAPGFSYNEQFF.

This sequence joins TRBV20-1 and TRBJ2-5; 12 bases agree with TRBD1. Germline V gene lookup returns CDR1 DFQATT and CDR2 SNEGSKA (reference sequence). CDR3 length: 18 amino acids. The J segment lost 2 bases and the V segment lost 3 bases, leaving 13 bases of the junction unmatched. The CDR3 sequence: CSASEAPGQGAGQETQYF. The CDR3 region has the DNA TGCAGTGCTAGTGAGGCTCCGGGACAGGGGGCAGGTCAAGAGACCCAGTACTTC.

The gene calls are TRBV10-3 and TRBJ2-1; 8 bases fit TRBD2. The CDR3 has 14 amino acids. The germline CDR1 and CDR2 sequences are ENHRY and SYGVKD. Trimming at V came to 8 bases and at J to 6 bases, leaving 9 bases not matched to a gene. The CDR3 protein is CAIRYGGEGNEQFF. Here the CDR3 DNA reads TGTGCCATCCGGTACGGGGGGGAGGGCAATGAGCAGTTCTTC.

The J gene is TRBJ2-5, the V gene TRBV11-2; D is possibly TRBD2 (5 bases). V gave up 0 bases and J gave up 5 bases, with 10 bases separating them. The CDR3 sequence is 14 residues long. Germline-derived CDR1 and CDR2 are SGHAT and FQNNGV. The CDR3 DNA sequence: TGTGCCAGCAGCTTAGATCATGGCGGGGAGACCCAGTACTTC. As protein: CASSLDHGGETQYF. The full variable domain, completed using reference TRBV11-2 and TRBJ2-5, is EAGVAQSPRYKIIEKRQSVAFWCNPISGHATLYWYQQILGQGPKLLIQFQNNGVVDDSQLPKDRFSAERLKGVDSTLKIQPAKLEDSAVYLCASSLDHGGETQYFGPGTRLLVL.

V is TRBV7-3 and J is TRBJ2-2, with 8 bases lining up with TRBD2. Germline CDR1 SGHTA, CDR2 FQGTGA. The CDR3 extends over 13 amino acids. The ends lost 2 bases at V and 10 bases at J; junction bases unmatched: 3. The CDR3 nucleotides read TGTGCCAGCAGCTTATCAGCGGGAGTGGAGCTGTTTTTT. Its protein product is CASSLSAGVELFF.

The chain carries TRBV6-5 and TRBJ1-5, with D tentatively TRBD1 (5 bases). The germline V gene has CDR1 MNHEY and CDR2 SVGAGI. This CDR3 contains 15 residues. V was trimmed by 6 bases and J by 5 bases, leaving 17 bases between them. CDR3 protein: CASSTGAGLDQPQHF. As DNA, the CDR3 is TGTGCCAGCAGCACCGGGGCGGGGTTGGATCAGCCCCAGCATTTT.

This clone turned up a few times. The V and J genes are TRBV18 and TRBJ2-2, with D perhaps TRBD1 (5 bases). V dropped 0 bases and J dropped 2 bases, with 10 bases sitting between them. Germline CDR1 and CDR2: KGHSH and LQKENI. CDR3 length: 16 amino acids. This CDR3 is CASSPPGQTNTGELFF. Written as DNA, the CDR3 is TGTGCCAGCTCACCACCGGGGCAGACAAACACCGGGGAGCTGTTTTTT.

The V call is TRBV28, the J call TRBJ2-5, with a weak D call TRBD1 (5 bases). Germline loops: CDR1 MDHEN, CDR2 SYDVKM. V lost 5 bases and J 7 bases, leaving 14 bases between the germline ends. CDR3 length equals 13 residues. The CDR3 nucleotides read TGTGCCAGCAGTATTCAAGGGGTGGGGACCCAGTACTTC. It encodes CASSIQGVGTQYF.

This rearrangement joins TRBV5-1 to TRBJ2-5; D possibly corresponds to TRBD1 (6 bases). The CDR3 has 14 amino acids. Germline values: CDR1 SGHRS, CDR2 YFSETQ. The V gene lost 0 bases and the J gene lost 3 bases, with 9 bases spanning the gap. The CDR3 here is CASSLGGGKETQYF. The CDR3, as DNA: TGCGCCAGCAGCTTGGGAGGGGGAAAAGAGACCCAGTACTTC.

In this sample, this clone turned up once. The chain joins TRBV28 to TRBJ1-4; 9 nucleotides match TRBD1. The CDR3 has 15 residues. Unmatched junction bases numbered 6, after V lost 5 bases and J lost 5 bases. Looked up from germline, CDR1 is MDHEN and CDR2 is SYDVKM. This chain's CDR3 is CASSPQGAANEKLFF. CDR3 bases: TGTGCCAGCAGTCCACAGGGGGCGGCAAATGAAAAACTGTTTTTT.

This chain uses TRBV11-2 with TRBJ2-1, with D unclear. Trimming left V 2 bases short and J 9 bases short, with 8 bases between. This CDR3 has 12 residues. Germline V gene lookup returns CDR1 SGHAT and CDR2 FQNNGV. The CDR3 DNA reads TGTGCCAGCAGCTTATTGAGTACTGAGCAGTTCTTC. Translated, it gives CASSLLSTEQFF. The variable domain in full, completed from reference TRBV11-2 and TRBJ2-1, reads EAGVAQSPRYKIIEKRQSVAFWCNPISGHATLYWYQQILGQGPKLLIQFQNNGVVDDSQLPKDRFSAERLKGVDSTLKIQPAKLEDSAVYLCASSLLSTEQFFGPGTRLTVL.

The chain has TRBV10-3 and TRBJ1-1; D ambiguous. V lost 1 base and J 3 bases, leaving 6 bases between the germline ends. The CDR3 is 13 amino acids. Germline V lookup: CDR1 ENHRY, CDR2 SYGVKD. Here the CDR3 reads CAISEFEDTEAFF. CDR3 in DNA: TGTGCCATCAGTGAGTTCGAGGACACTGAAGCTTTCTTT.

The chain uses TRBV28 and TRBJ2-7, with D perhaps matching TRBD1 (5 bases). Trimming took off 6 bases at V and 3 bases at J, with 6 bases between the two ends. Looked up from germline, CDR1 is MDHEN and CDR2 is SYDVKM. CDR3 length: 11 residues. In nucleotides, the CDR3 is TGTGCCAGCAGCGACAGCTACGAGCAGTACTTC. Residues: CASSDSYEQYF. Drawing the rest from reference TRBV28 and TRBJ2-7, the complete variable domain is DVKVTQSSRYLVKRTGEKVFLECVQDMDHENMFWYRQDPGLGLRLIYFSYDVKMKEKGDIPEGYSVSREKKERFSLILESASTNQTSMYLCASSDSYEQYFGPGTRLTVT.

The CDR3 DNA sequence: TGTGCCAGCAGCTCAACTAGCGGGGCCTCCTACGAGCAGTACTTC. It encodes CASSSTSGASYEQYF. J is TRBJ2-7 and V is TRBV7-2; 10 nucleotides line up with TRBD2. The CDR3 spans 15 residues. CDR1 is SGHTA and CDR2 is FQGNSA in the germline V gene. Trimming removed 4 bases from V and 0 bases from J; junction bases left unmatched: 3.

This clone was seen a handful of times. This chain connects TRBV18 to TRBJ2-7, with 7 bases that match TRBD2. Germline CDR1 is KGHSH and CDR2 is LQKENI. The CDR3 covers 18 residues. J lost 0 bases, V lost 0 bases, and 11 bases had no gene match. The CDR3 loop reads CASSPPAGLIKGSYEQYF. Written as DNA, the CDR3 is TGTGCCAGCTCACCACCGGCGGGACTAATAAAGGGCTCCTACGAGCAGTACTTC.

The CDR3 region is CAWSPGLAGLIEQYF. CDR3 DNA: TGTGCCTGGAGTCCCGGACTAGCGGGCCTGATCGAGCAGTACTTC. The chain combines TRBV30 with TRBJ2-7, with 11 bases fitting TRBD2. The CDR3 consists of 15 residues. V was pared by 2 bases and J by 6 bases, with 9 bases of the junction left unmatched. Germline V gene sequence: CDR1 GTSNPN, CDR2 SVGIG (reference sequence).

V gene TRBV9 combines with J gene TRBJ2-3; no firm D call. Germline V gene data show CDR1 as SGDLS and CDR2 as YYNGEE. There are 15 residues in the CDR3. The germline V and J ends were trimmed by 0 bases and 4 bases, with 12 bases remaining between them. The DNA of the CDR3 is TGTGCCAGCAGCGTAGCTGGGCAGGCCTCAGATACGCAGTATTTT. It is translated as CASSVAGQASDTQYF.

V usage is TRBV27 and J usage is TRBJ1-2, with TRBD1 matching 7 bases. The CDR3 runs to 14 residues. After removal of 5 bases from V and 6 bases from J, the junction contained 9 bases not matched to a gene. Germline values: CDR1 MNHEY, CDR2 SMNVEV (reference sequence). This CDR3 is CASSLLSGGDGYTF. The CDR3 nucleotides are TGTGCCAGCAGTCTCCTCTCAGGGGGTGATGGCTACACCTTC.

The CDR3 DNA reads TGTGCCACCAGCAGATCACTAGCGGGGACCCAAGAGACCCAGTACTTC. Amino acids: CATSRSLAGTQETQYF. The genes are TRBV15 and TRBJ2-5; 10 bases line up with TRBD2. With 2 bases clipped from V and 1 base from J, the junction kept 4 bases outside the gene matches. CDR1 is LNHNV and CDR2 is YYDKDF in the germline V gene (reference sequence). This CDR3 region has 16 residues.